A selection of T cell receptor beta chains follows, all from one sample in a study of beta chain features in type 1 diabetes. Method: immunoSEQ multiplex PCR; TCRdb's copy keeps in-frame clones and lacks some. The sample holds approximately 38,000 clones; about two thirds are singletons and the top ten take under 2.5%. The material sequenced was Tregs from blood. These receptors were collected from a woman aged 30 to 39 in good health. Both conserved end residues are part of each CDR3. The order of the fields is D gene, J gene, clone size, V gene, CDR3 DNA, CDR3 protein. D genes are given only for firm matches. Expanded clones are given a class, and other clones once, few, many or no size at all.

D: TRBD2
J: TRBJ2-4
size: once
V: TRBV6-1
DNA: TGTGCCAGCAGTGATACTGGGGCTAGCGGGCGGAGAAACATTCAGTACTTC
CDR3: CASSDTGASGRRNIQYF

D: TRBD1
J: TRBJ1-1
size: -
V: TRBV5-1
DNA: TGCGCCAGCAGCCCGGGGGACAGCAACACTGAAGCTTTCTTT
CDR3: CASSPGDSNTEAFF

D: -
J: TRBJ2-7
size: few
V: TRBV4-3
DNA: TGCGCCAGCAGCCAAGACGGTTACGAGCAGTACTTC
CDR3: CASSQDGYEQYF

D: -
J: TRBJ2-1
size: -
V: TRBV5-1
DNA: TGCGCCAGCAGTTTAGCATTCCCGAATGAGCAGTTCTTC
CDR3: CASSLAFPNEQFF

D: -
J: TRBJ1-1
size: -
V: TRBV7-9
DNA: TGTGCCAGCAGCTTACGGGGGGTGAACACTGAAGCTTTCTTT
CDR3: CASSLRGVNTEAFF

D: -
J: TRBJ2-1
size: few
V: TRBV7-8
DNA: TGTGCCAGCAGCTCCGGATCAGGGTCCTACAATGAGCAGTTCTTC
CDR3: CASSSGSGSYNEQFF

D: -
J: TRBJ1-1
size: -
V: TRBV5-1
DNA: TGCGCCAGCAGCTTAGAAGGGGGCACTGAAGCTTTCTTT
CDR3: CASSLEGGTEAFF

D: -
J: TRBJ1-3
size: -
V: TRBV11-3
DNA: TGTGCCAGCAGCCCCCTCCAGGACTTAAAGGCTGGAAACACCATATATTTT
CDR3: CASSPLQDLKAGNTIYF

D: -
J: TRBJ2-7
size: -
V: TRBV4-2
DNA: TGTGCCAGCAGCCAAGCAGGAGGACTACTGACCTACGAGCAGTACTTC
CDR3: CASSQAGGLLTYEQYF

D: TRBD2
J: TRBJ2-3
size: -
V: TRBV7-9
DNA: TGTGCCAGCAGCCGAGGACTAGCGGGAAGTACAGATACGCAGTATTTT
CDR3: CASSRGLAGSTDTQYF

D: -
J: TRBJ1-2
size: -
V: TRBV5-1
DNA: TGCGCCAGCAGCTTGGATCAGTATGGCTACACCTTC
CDR3: CASSLDQYGYTF

D: -
J: TRBJ1-1
size: -
V: TRBV6-1
DNA: TGTGCCAGCACCGATAATTGGGCAACTGAAGCTTTCTTT
CDR3: CASTDNWATEAFF

D: -
J: TRBJ2-7
size: once
V: TRBV5-1
DNA: TGCGCCAGCAGCTCGGGAGATTCCTACGAGCAGTACTTC
CDR3: CASSSGDSYEQYF

D: TRBD2
J: TRBJ2-7
size: few
V: TRBV29-1
DNA: TGCAGCCTAGGGAGGGACCTAGCGGGAGGGTCCTGGGACGAGCAGTACTTC
CDR3: CSLGRDLAGGSWDEQYF

D: -
J: TRBJ2-5
size: -
V: TRBV7-2
DNA: TGTGCCAGCAGCTTAGCGTGGCACCAAGAGACCCAGTACTTC
CDR3: CASSLAWHQETQYF

D: -
J: TRBJ2-2
size: -
V: TRBV18
DNA: TGTGCCAGCTCACCACCCGGGACAAGGAACACCGGGGAGCTGTTTTTT
CDR3: CASSPPGTRNTGELFF

D: -
J: TRBJ2-1
size: -
V: TRBV28
DNA: TGTGCCAGCAGCCCTATAGCGTCTGCCTACAATGAGCAGTTCTTC
CDR3: CASSPIASAYNEQFF

D: -
J: TRBJ1-4
size: few
V: TRBV28
DNA: TGTGCCAGCAGTCTCCCCGGGACTGCGAATGAAAAACTGTTTTTT
CDR3: CASSLPGTANEKLFF

D: -
J: TRBJ2-3
size: -
V: TRBV7-3
DNA: TGTGCCAGCAGCTTACTCCTGACCGGGGTGAATACGCAGTATTTT
CDR3: CASSLLLTGVNTQYF

D: TRBD2
J: TRBJ2-7
size: few
V: TRBV7-9
DNA: TGTGCCAGCAGCCGGGAGGACGAGCAGTACTTC
CDR3: CASSREDEQYF

D: -
J: TRBJ1-2
size: -
V: TRBV27
DNA: TGTGCCAGCAGTTTATCCCGGGGGTGGAGTAGCTACACCTTC
CDR3: CASSLSRGWSSYTF

D: TRBD1
J: TRBJ1-2
size: few
V: TRBV7-2
DNA: TGTGCCAGCAGCCTCGGACAGGTGGTTGGCTACACCTTC
CDR3: CASSLGQVVGYTF

D: TRBD1
J: TRBJ2-1
size: -
V: TRBV6-1
DNA: TGTGCCAGCTACCGACAGGGGTTGTACAATGAGCAGTTCTTC
CDR3: CASYRQGLYNEQFF

D: -
J: TRBJ2-1
size: -
V: TRBV14
DNA: TGTGCCAGCAGCCAATCTACGGGAGTAGGGAAACATGAGCAGTTCTTC
CDR3: CASSQSTGVGKHEQFF

D: -
J: TRBJ2-3
size: few
V: TRBV7-2
DNA: TGTGCCAGCAGCTTAGTAATAGCCACAGATACGCAGTATTTT
CDR3: CASSLVIATDTQYF

D: TRBD2
J: TRBJ2-7
size: -
V: TRBV10-3
DNA: TGTGCCATCAGTGATAAACTAGCGGGAGATTTCTACGAGCAGTACTTC
CDR3: CAISDKLAGDFYEQYF

D: TRBD2
J: TRBJ2-5
size: -
V: TRBV29-1
DNA: TGCAGCGTTCGTAGCGGGAGGTACCAAGAGACCCAGTACTTC
CDR3: CSVRSGRYQETQYF

D: TRBD1
J: TRBJ1-2
size: -
V: TRBV4-1
DNA: TGCGCCAGCAGCCTGGGACAGGGGAGGACGGACAACTATGGCTACACCTTC
CDR3: CASSLGQGRTDNYGYTF

D: TRBD2
J: TRBJ2-1
size: -
V: TRBV7-9
DNA: TGTGCCAGCAGCTTAGCTGGACTAGCGGGAGCTTACAATGAGCAGTTCTTC
CDR3: CASSLAGLAGAYNEQFF

D: TRBD2
J: TRBJ2-1
size: -
V: TRBV29-1
DNA: TGCAGCGTTAACTTCGCCGGGACTAGCGGGATCATAAATGAGCAGTTCTTC
CDR3: CSVNFAGTSGIINEQFF

D: -
J: TRBJ2-5
size: -
V: TRBV7-2
DNA: TGTGCCAGCAGCTTACAGGCAGTGGGAGAGACCCAGTACTTC
CDR3: CASSLQAVGETQYF

D: TRBD2
J: TRBJ2-7
size: -
V: TRBV4-2
DNA: TGTGCCAGCAGCCAATCAGCGGGGCCCTCCCTCGAGCAGTACTTC
CDR3: CASSQSAGPSLEQYF

D: -
J: TRBJ1-1
size: -
V: TRBV29-1
DNA: TGCAGCGTTGTCGTGGGGAGGTTCACTGAAGCTTTCTTT
CDR3: CSVVVGRFTEAFF

D: -
J: TRBJ1-2
size: -
V: TRBV7-9
DNA: TGTGCCAGCAGCTTAGGACAGAATTATGGCTACACCTTC
CDR3: CASSLGQNYGYTF

D: TRBD2
J: TRBJ2-1
size: -
V: TRBV27
DNA: TGTGCCAGCAACCCTACGGGACTAGCGGGAGTCAATGAGCAGTTCTTC
CDR3: CASNPTGLAGVNEQFF

D: TRBD1
J: TRBJ2-7
size: once
V: TRBV18
DNA: TGTGCCAGCTCACCGTACGGGACAGGGGGCTTGGGTCGATCCTACGAGCAGTACTTC
CDR3: CASSPYGTGGLGRSYEQYF

D: TRBD1
J: TRBJ1-5
size: -
V: TRBV18
DNA: TGTGCCAGCTCACCGGGGACAGGGGGCAATCAGCCCCAGCATTTT
CDR3: CASSPGTGGNQPQHF